This T cell receptor (beta chain) appears in the sequencing data of a study of human T cells and chemical hapten exposure. TCRdb ran MiXCR on the RACE reads and lists one entry per CDR3 protein. The table has roughly 52,000 distinct CDR3 sequences, around 9.5% seen once. As to time point: patch test 2, 6 weeks after DPC sensitization. The treatment is: therapeutic diphenylcyclopropenone sensitization with weekly scalp DPC. Trimming shortened V by 0 bases and J by 2 bases, and 6 bases separated the two germline ends. Per the germline V gene, CDR1 is SGDLS and CDR2 is YYNGEE. The CDR3 totals 14 residues.

Material: whole blood, obtained in connection with sensitization to the hapten diphenylcyclopropenone (DPC). This chain connects TRBV9 to TRBJ1-3; weak D call: TRBD1 (6 bases). This TCR came from a woman aged 45-65 years with alopecia areata. Some clones in this sample may be carry-over from other donors' samples. CDR3 in amino acids: CASSVAGAGNTIYF. The CDR3 bases are TGTGCCAGCAGCGTAGCAGGGGCTGGAAACACCATATATTTT.